Sequencing of this TCR beta chain was carried out in a study of a mutant IDH1 vaccine in newly diagnosed glioma. Time point described: week 23, last vaccination. Mutant IDH1 20-mer peptide, at 300 ug, made up each vaccine dose, with topical imiquimod. Donors harbored newly found WHO grade 3 or 4 IDH1-mutant, ATRX-lost astrocytomas. Sequencing was performed with immunoSEQ multiplex PCR; in TCRdb, only in-frame clones are kept and a portion is missing. The table shows 40,000 or so clones, with approximately 84% occurring only once. Worth noting for this clone: Its antigen is as yet unknown.

Trimming stripped 7 bases from V and 8 bases from J, with 14 bases between. Germline CDR1 LNHDA, CDR2 SQIVND (reference sequence). The CDR3 runs 13 residues. This receptor was obtained from a woman between 18 and 29 years old with glioma. Some clones in this sample may be carry-over from other donors' samples. The sequencing used PBMCs, collected from a glioma patient whose treatment included an IDH1 peptide vaccine. This rearrangement joins TRBV19 to TRBJ1-4; D not certain. The CDR3: CASKGGLGEKLFF. CDR3 nucleotide sequence: TGTGCCAGTAAAGGAGGGCTAGGCGAAAAACTGTTTTTT.